This T cell receptor (beta chain) came from a study of blood T cell repertoires in COVID-19. Study-wide context: Acute and convalescent COVID-19 samples came from the United States, Italy and Spain. T cells, B-cell-depleted T cells, or PBMCs provided the cDNA or gDNA that served as material.

In the authors' workflow: Reference gene primer amplification gave estimated nucleated cell counts. Sequencing used immunoSEQ multiplex PCR; TCRdb keeps in-frame clones, though not all of them. That table supplies the V and J calls and clone size; D and trimming were determined from the DNA. Counted here are 100,000 or so clones, approximately 92% occurring once; the ten biggest clones make up more than 5%. Germline V gene sequence: CDR1 SGHRS, CDR2 YFSETQ. The length of the CDR3 is 13 residues. V was shortened by 4 bases and J by 1 base, with 8 bases between the two germline ends. The chain uses TRBV5-1 and TRBJ2-5; the D is unclear. This clonotype was sampled from a man over 45 with active COVID-19. Sequencing used peripheral blood. The CDR3, as DNA: TGCGCCAGCAGCCCTGACATCCAAGAGACCCAGTACTTC. Its translation: CASSPDIQETQYF.